Presented here are 15 T cell receptor beta chains from one specimen sequenced in a study of blood T cell repertoires in COVID-19. Here immunoSEQ multiplex PCR was the method, and the copy in TCRdb shows in-frame clones only, minus some. The data hold about 350,000 clones, with more than 75% observed a single time. The sample comprised PBMCs or T cells enriched from blood (not recorded which). These receptors came from a woman in her 30s who had recovered from COVID-19.

This clone came up a few times. The J gene is TRBJ2-2, the V gene TRBV10-3, with TRBD1 identical over 7 bases. The CDR3 runs to 17 residues. Germline CDR1 is ENHRY and CDR2 is SYGVKD. With 0 bases clipped from V and 6 bases from J, the junction kept 10 bases outside the gene matches. The CDR3 bases are TGTGCCATCAGTGAGTCGGTGAGGGGGCCACGGGCCGGGGAGCTGTTTTTT. Its protein product is CAISESVRGPRAGELFF.

The V gene is TRBV29-1, the J gene TRBJ1-1, with D possibly TRBD1 on 5 matching bases. The CDR3 covers 12 residues. Germline CDR1 SQVTM, CDR2 ANQGSEA. The CDR3 DNA reads as TGCAGTGTCCTGCTGGGGGGGACTGAAGCTTTCTTT. Protein: CSVLLGGTEAFF.

The chain has TRBV30 and TRBJ2-2, with 10 bases matching TRBD1. The trim removed 0 bases at V and 6 bases at J, leaving 4 bases unmatched. Germline CDR1 reads GTSNPN; CDR2 reads SVGIG (reference sequence). This CDR3 contains 15 residues. The CDR3 region is CAWSVRTGGAGELFF. Here the CDR3 DNA reads TGTGCCTGGAGTGTTAGGACAGGGGGGGCCGGGGAGCTGTTTTTT. Full variable domain (remainder filled in from reference TRBV30 and TRBJ2-2): SQTIHQWPATLVQPVGSPLSLECTVEGTSNPNLYWYRQAAGRGLQLLFYSVGIGQISSEVPQNLSASRPQDRQFILSSKKLLLSDSGFYLCAWSVRTGGAGELFFGEGSRLTVL.

This chain uses TRBV7-2 with TRBJ2-1, with 10 bases aligning to TRBD1. This CDR3 spans 16 amino acids. CDR1 and CDR2 from the germline V gene are SGHTA and FQGNSA. After removal of 5 bases from V and 2 bases from J, the junction contained 6 bases not matched to a gene. The CDR3 sequence is CASSPAGTGAYNEQFF. CDR3 DNA sequence: TGTGCCAGCAGCCCCGCCGGGACAGGGGCCTACAATGAGCAGTTCTTC.

The CDR3 region is CASSLLDSFPETQYF. CDR3 coding DNA: TGTGCCAGCAGTTTATTGGACAGCTTCCCAGAGACCCAGTACTTC. The chain joins TRBV28 to TRBJ2-5; D possibly corresponds to TRBD1 (6 bases). V was trimmed by 1 base and J by 4 bases, leaving 13 bases between them. This CDR3 has 15 residues. Germline lookup yields CDR1 MDHEN and CDR2 SYDVKM.

This clone has a single count. CDR3 residues: CATSDKVPERGGGTDTQYF. The CDR3 coding sequence is TGTGCCACCAGTGATAAAGTTCCTGAGCGGGGGGGCGGGACAGATACGCAGTATTTT. The chain is built from TRBV24-1 and TRBJ2-3; the match to TRBD2 covers 10 bases. Per germline, CDR1 KGHDR and CDR2 SFDVKD. The trim removed 3 bases at V and 3 bases at J, leaving 14 bases unmatched. The CDR3 covers 19 residues.

The chain combines TRBV14 with TRBJ1-1; no clear D gene. There are 14 residues in the CDR3. V dropped 2 bases and J dropped 5 bases, with 12 bases sitting between them. From germline, CDR1 is SGHDN and CDR2 FVKESK. This CDR3 reads CASSQHGVGTEAFF. Written as DNA, the CDR3 is TGTGCCAGCAGCCAACACGGGGTGGGGACTGAAGCTTTCTTT. Supplemented by reference TRBV14 and TRBJ1-1, the full variable domain reads EAGVTQFPSHSVIEKGQTVTLRCDPISGHDNLYWYRRVMGKEIKFLLHFVKESKQDESGMPNNRFLAERTGGTYSTLKVQPAELEDSGVYFCASSQHGVGTEAFFGQGTRLTVV.

The gene calls are TRBV15 and TRBJ2-1, with D possibly TRBD2 on 6 matching bases. CDR1 and CDR2 from the germline V gene are LNHNV and YYDKDF (reference sequence). The V end lost 3 bases, the J end lost 6 bases, and 12 bases lay between the germline ends. This CDR3 is 14 amino acids long. Here the CDR3 reads CATSRPAGRNEQFF. The CDR3 DNA follows: TGTGCCACCAGCAGGCCCGCGGGGCGCAATGAGCAGTTCTTC.

The chain uses TRBV2 and TRBJ2-7; D possibly corresponds to TRBD1 (5 bases). The germline V gene has CDR1 SNHLY and CDR2 FYNNEI. The CDR3 runs to 13 residues. With 6 bases removed from V and 4 bases from J, the gap between germline ends came to 13 bases. CDR3 coding DNA: TGTGCCAGCAGGGCAGGGATGCAGTACGAGCAGTACTTC. This encodes CASRAGMQYEQYF.

The V gene is TRBV5-1, the J gene TRBJ1-4; D is possibly TRBD1 (6 bases). This CDR3 has 14 amino acids. The germline V gene has CDR1 SGHRS and CDR2 YFSETQ. V lost 3 bases, J lost 6 bases, and 12 bases lay in between. The CDR3, as DNA: TGCGCCAGCAGCTCGCAGGGGCCCCATGAAAAACTGTTTTTT. This encodes CASSSQGPHEKLFF.

DNA for the CDR3: TGTGCCATCAGTAAACAGGGTGCGAGCAATCAGCCCCAGCATTTT. Residues: CAISKQGASNQPQHF. This rearrangement joins TRBV10-3 to TRBJ1-5, with D tentatively TRBD1 (6 bases). The CDR3 spans 15 residues. CDR1 and CDR2 (germline): ENHRY, SYGVKD. The germline V and J ends were trimmed by 5 bases and 1 base, with 12 bases remaining between them.

This chain connects TRBV6-1 to TRBJ1-1; D gene uncertain. V lost 3 bases to trimming and J lost 6 bases, with 17 bases between them. Germline values: CDR1 MNHNS, CDR2 SASEGT. The length of the CDR3 is 15 residues. The CDR3 region has the DNA TGTGCCAGCAGTGACGCGGGTCGTGTGTCTCCTGAAGCTTTCTTT. The encoded protein is CASSDAGRVSPEAFF.

Concerning this clone itself: Germline is not matched at one junction end, which may reflect a read error. The V and J genes are TRBV7-2 and TRBJ2-7; D is possibly TRBD2 (7 bases). CDR3 length: 14 residues. Germline-derived CDR1 and CDR2 are SGHTA and FQGNSA. CDR3 coding DNA: TGTGCCAGCAGGAAAGGGGGGGCCTCCGACGAGCAGTACTTC. This codes for CASRKGGASDEQYF.

This clone was found once. The rearrangement joins TRBV9 to TRBJ2-3, with TRBD2 matching 7 bases. Per the germline V gene, CDR1 is SGDLS and CDR2 is YYNGEE. The V and J ends lost 3 bases and 1 base, in that order; junction bases with no gene match: 5. The CDR3 extends over 15 amino acids. CDR3 residues: CASSASGSRTDTQYF. In DNA, the CDR3 is TGTGCCAGCAGCGCTAGCGGCAGCCGCACAGATACGCAGTATTTT.

This chain links TRBV11-2 with TRBJ2-3; TRBD2 matches 8 bases. The CDR3 sequence is 16 residues long. Trimming took 4 bases from V and 1 from J; bases not matched to a gene: 7. The germline gives CDR1 SGHAT, CDR2 FQNNGV. The CDR3 DNA reads TGTGCCAGCAGCTCTCGCGGGGGGCAGGGCACAGATACGCAGTATTTT. Amino acids: CASSSRGGQGTDTQYF.